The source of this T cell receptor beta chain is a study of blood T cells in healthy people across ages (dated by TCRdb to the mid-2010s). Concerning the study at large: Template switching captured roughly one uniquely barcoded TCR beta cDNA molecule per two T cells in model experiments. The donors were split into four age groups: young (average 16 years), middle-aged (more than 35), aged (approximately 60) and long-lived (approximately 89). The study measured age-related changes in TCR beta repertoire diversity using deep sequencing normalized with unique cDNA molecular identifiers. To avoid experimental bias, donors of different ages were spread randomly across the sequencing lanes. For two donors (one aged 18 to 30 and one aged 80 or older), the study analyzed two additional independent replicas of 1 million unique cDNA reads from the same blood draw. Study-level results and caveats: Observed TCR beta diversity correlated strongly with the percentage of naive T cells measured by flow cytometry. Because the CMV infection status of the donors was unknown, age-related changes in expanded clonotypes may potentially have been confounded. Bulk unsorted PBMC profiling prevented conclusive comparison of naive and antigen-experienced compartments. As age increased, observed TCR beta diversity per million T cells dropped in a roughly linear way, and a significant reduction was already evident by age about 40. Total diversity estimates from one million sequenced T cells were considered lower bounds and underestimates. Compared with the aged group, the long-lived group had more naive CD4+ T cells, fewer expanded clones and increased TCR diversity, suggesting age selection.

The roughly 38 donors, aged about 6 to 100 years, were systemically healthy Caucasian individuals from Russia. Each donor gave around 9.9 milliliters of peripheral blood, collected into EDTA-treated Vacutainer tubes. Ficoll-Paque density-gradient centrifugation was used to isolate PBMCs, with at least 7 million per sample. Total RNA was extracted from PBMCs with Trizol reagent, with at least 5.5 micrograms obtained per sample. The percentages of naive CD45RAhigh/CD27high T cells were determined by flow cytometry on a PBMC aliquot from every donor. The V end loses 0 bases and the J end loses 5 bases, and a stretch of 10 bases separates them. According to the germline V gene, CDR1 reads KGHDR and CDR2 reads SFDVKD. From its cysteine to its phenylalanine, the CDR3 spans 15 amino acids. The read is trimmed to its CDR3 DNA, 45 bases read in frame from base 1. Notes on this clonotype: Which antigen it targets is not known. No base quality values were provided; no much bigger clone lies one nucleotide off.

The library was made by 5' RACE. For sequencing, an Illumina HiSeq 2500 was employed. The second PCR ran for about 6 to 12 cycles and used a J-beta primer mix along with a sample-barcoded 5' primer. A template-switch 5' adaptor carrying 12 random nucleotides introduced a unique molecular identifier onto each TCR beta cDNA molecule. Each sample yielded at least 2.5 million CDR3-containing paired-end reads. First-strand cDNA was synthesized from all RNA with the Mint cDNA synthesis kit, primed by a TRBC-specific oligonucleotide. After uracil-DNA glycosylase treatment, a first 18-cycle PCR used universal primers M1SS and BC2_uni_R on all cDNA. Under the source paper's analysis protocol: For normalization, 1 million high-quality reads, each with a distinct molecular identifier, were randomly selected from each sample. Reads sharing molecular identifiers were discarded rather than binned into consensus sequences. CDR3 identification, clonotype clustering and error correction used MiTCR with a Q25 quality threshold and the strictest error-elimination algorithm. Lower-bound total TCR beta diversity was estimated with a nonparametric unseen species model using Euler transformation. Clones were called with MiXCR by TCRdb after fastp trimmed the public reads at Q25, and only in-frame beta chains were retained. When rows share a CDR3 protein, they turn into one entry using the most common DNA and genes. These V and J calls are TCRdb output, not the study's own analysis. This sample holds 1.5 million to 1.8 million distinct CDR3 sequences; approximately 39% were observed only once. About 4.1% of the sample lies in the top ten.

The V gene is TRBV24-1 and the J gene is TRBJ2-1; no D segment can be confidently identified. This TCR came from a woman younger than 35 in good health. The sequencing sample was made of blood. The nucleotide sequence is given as TGTGCCACCAGTGATTTGAGCCAGACCCACAATGAGCAGTTCTTC. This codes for CATSDLSQTHNEQFF.